One sample yielded the 27 T cell receptor beta chains listed below, sequenced in a study of PD-L1 blockade in urothelial cancer. Sequencing was performed with immunoSEQ multiplex PCR; in TCRdb, only in-frame clones are kept and a portion is missing. The sample has about 130,000 clones, roughly 84% seen once. As for time point: pretreatment peripheral blood. Sequenced here: PBMCs, sampled around atezolizumab (anti-PD-L1) treatment. The receptors here all came from a man in his fifties with urothelial cancer.

The gene calls are TRBV5-1 and TRBJ1-1, with 9 bases identical to TRBD1. In germline, CDR1 is SGHRS, CDR2 YFSETQ. The V gene end was trimmed by 2 bases and the J gene end by 4 bases; junction bases not matched to a gene: 12. The CDR3 totals 17 residues. In DNA, the CDR3 is TGCGCCAGCAGCTTTAGGGGACAGGGATCCTCGGGCACTGAAGCTTTCTTT. The encoded protein is CASSFRGQGSSGTEAFF.

The chain is built from TRBV6-5 and TRBJ2-7; 9 nucleotides line up with TRBD1. CDR3 size: 15 residues. Germline trimming cut 5 bases from V and 2 bases from J; bases unmatched to any gene: 7. Looked up from germline, CDR1 is MNHEY and CDR2 is SVGAGI. The CDR3 reads CASSQPGTGTYEQYF. DNA of the CDR3: TGTGCCAGCAGTCAACCCGGGACAGGGACCTACGAGCAGTACTTC.

Here the CDR3 reads CASSLMARDRVAKNIQYF. For the CDR3, the DNA is TGTGCCAGCAGCTTAATGGCCCGGGACAGGGTAGCCAAAAACATTCAGTACTTC. The chain couples TRBV11-2 to TRBJ2-4, with 9 bases that match TRBD1. Germline lookup yields CDR1 SGHAT and CDR2 FQNNGV. The CDR3 runs 18 residues. V was clipped by 2 bases and J by 0 bases; unmatched bases: 8.

This clone was seen once. The rearrangement joins TRBV5-1 to TRBJ1-5, with 12 bases fitting TRBD1. Looked up from germline, CDR1 is SGHRS and CDR2 is YFSETQ. With V trimmed by 3 bases and J by 8 bases, 3 bases remained unmatched. CDR3 size: 14 residues. Written as DNA, the CDR3 is TGCGCCAGCAGCTCGGGACAGGGGGCCGAGCCCCAGCATTTT. It codes for CASSSGQGAEPQHF.

The chain links TRBV19 to TRBJ2-3; D not resolved. This CDR3 spans 10 amino acids. Germline CDR1 LNHDA, CDR2 SQIVND (reference sequence). The germline V and J ends were trimmed by 7 bases and 5 bases, with 4 bases remaining between them. The CDR3 DNA is TGTGCCAGTACCGGAGATACGCAGTATTTT. Its protein is CASTGDTQYF.

J is TRBJ1-4 and V is TRBV19; the match to TRBD1 covers 9 bases. CDR3 length equals 15 residues. V trimming: 10 bases; J trimming: 6 bases; junction bases outside the gene matches: 12. Germline V gene lookup returns CDR1 LNHDA and CDR2 SQIVND (reference sequence). Here the CDR3 reads CATQGANLRDEKLFF. DNA of the CDR3: TGTGCCACACAGGGGGCCAATCTCCGGGATGAAAAACTGTTTTTT.

The rearrangement joins TRBV18 to TRBJ2-5; D may be TRBD2 (6 bases). V was clipped by 2 bases and J by 2 bases, with 12 bases between them. CDR1 KGHSH and CDR2 LQKENI come from the germline V gene. The CDR3 spans 15 residues. The CDR3 DNA sequence: TGTGCCAGCTCACCAGATAAGGGGAGGCAAGAGACCCAGTACTTC. It yields the protein CASSPDKGRQETQYF.

This chain joins TRBV9 and TRBJ2-2; 10 positions agree with TRBD1. CDR1 is SGDLS and CDR2 is YYNGEE in the germline V gene. The trim removed 3 bases at V and 7 bases at J, leaving 3 bases unmatched. This CDR3 comprises 14 residues. Written as DNA, the CDR3 is TGTGCCAGCAGCGGACAGGGGGCAGGCGGGGAGCTGTTTTTT. Protein sequence: CASSGQGAGGELFF. Using reference TRBV9 and TRBJ2-2 for the parts outside the CDR3, the full variable domain is DSGVTQTPKHLITATGQRVTLRCSPRSGDLSVYWYQQSLDQGLQFLIQYYNGEERAKGNILERFSAQQFPDLHSELNLSSLELGDSALYFCASSGQGAGGELFFGEGSRLTVL.

The rearrangement uses TRBV18 and TRBJ2-7; a possible D gene is TRBD2 (6 bases). The CDR3 sequence is 16 residues long. Between the trimmed V and J ends, which lost 4 bases and 0 bases, there was a span of 16 bases. CDR1 is KGHSH, CDR2 LQKENI, per germline. The DNA for the CDR3 is TGTGCCAGCTCACGGACTGGCGGGGTAATCTCCTACGAGCAGTACTTC. It codes for CASSRTGGVISYEQYF.

For this clone: The junction departs from germline at one end; a sequencing error may be responsible. The gene calls are TRBV7-7 and TRBJ1-1; no clear D. CDR3 length equals 13 residues. Germline CDR1 reads SSHAT; CDR2 reads FNYEAQ (reference sequence). CDR3 residues: CASSSNMNTEAFF. The CDR3 region has the DNA TGTGCTAGCAGCTCCAACATGAACACTGAAGCTTTCTTT.

This chain joins TRBV5-1 and TRBJ2-2, with unresolved D. The V gene lost 0 bases and the J gene lost 0 bases, with 9 bases spanning the gap. Germline V gene data show CDR1 as SGHRS and CDR2 as YFSETQ. This CDR3 region has 16 residues. CDR3 in amino acids: CASSLAYVPNTGELFF. CDR3 nucleotide sequence: TGCGCCAGCAGCTTGGCCTACGTACCGAACACCGGGGAGCTGTTTTTT.

This sequence joins TRBV5-4 and TRBJ2-5, with D maybe TRBD2 (6 bases). Trimming removed 4 bases from V and 9 bases from J, with 22 bases in between. The CDR3 is made up of 15 amino acids. CDR1 and CDR2 (germline): SGHNT, YYREEE (reference sequence). The CDR3 coding sequence is TGTGCCAGCAGCACCCAGACTAGTGGCCAATTTGCCCAGTACTTC. This encodes CASSTQTSGQFAQYF.

V gene TRBV6-6 combines with J gene TRBJ2-2; TRBD2 might be the D (6 bases). V was trimmed by 5 bases and J by 3 bases, leaving 13 bases between them. Germline CDR1 is MNHNY and CDR2 is SVGAGI (reference sequence). CDR3 size: 15 residues. The CDR3 here is CASSRLVADTGELFF. The CDR3 bases are TGTGCCAGCAGTCGACTAGTAGCGGACACCGGGGAGCTGTTTTTT.

This clone was seen a handful of times. This chain links TRBV7-3 with TRBJ2-7; TRBD2 matches 7 bases. V was pared by 5 bases and J by 2 bases, with 9 bases of the junction left unmatched. The length of the CDR3 is 15 residues. Germline-derived CDR1 and CDR2 are SGHTA and FQGTGA. This chain's CDR3 is CASSLGLGNTYEQYF. The CDR3 region has the DNA TGTGCCAGCAGCCTAGGACTAGGAAATACCTACGAGCAGTACTTC.

The chain combines TRBV5-6 with TRBJ2-7, with a tentative D call TRBD2 (5 bases). Trimming took 7 bases from V and 5 from J, leaving 16 bases between them. Germline loops: CDR1 SGHDT, CDR2 YYEEEE. The CDR3 extends over 13 amino acids. The CDR3 spells CASGLRASHEQYF. Written as DNA, the CDR3 is TGTGCCAGCGGCCTGAGGGCGAGCCACGAGCAGTACTTC.

The chain links TRBV9 to TRBJ2-7, with TRBD2 matching 7 bases. Germline loops: CDR1 SGDLS, CDR2 YYNGEE. CDR3 length equals 15 residues. With V trimmed by 1 base and J by 7 bases, 11 bases remained unmatched. CDR3 amino acids: CASSVSSGRAEEQYF. The CDR3 bases are TGTGCCAGCAGCGTATCTAGCGGTCGGGCGGAAGAGCAGTACTTC.

The rearrangement links TRBV21-1 to TRBJ1-5; the table gives TRBD1 as D, unverified against the DNA. TRBV21-1 is labeled a pseudogene. The CDR3 contains 15 residues. CDR3 amino acids: CASPPMGQDNQPQHF. CDR3 DNA: TGTGCCAGTCCCCCGATGGGACAGGACAATCAGCCCCAGCATTTT.

The chain joins TRBV27 to TRBJ2-7, with 9 bases that match TRBD2. The V gene's germline CDR1 is MNHEY and CDR2 SMNVEV (reference sequence). CDR3 length equals 15 residues. Trimming removed 1 base from V and 7 bases from J; junction bases left unmatched: 8. This CDR3 is CASSLLAGVHGEQYF. CDR3 sequence (DNA): TGTGCCAGCAGTTTATTAGCGGGAGTTCACGGAGAGCAGTACTTC.

The chain recombines TRBV5-1 with TRBJ2-2; weak D call: TRBD2 (5 bases). The CDR3 is 15 amino acids. Germline V gene data show CDR1 as SGHRS and CDR2 as YFSETQ. V lost 4 bases to trimming and J lost 1 base, with 11 bases between them. The CDR3 loop is CASSLDFLNTGELFF. As DNA, the CDR3 is TGCGCCAGCAGCCTGGACTTTTTGAACACCGGGGAGCTGTTTTTT.

The chain is built from TRBV6-5 and TRBJ2-4; D not certain. V was shortened by 6 bases and J by 0 bases, with 12 bases between the two germline ends. Looked up from germline, CDR1 is MNHEY and CDR2 is SVGAGI. This CDR3 region has 15 residues. This chain's CDR3 is CASRVTPLAKNIQYF. For the CDR3, the DNA is TGTGCCAGCAGGGTGACACCGCTAGCCAAAAACATTCAGTACTTC.

The gene calls are TRBV19 and TRBJ2-3; the D is unclear. Trimming took off 3 bases at V and 1 base at J, with 17 bases between the two ends. The CDR3 has 17 residues. Germline loops: CDR1 LNHDA, CDR2 SQIVND (reference sequence). This chain's CDR3 is CASSITVLGRRTDTQYF. The DNA of the CDR3 is TGTGCCAGTAGTATTACCGTGCTAGGCAGACGCACAGATACGCAGTATTTT.

The V and J genes are TRBV28 and TRBJ2-7; no clear D gene. From germline, CDR1 is MDHEN and CDR2 SYDVKM. Trimming shortened V by 6 bases and J by 7 bases, and 13 bases separated the two germline ends. The CDR3 runs 12 residues. This CDR3 reads CASRDSLGEQYF. CDR3 nucleotides: TGTGCCAGCAGGGATAGCTTGGGTGAGCAGTACTTC. The whole variable domain, remainder taken from reference TRBV28 and TRBJ2-7, is DVKVTQSSRYLVKRTGEKVFLECVQDMDHENMFWYRQDPGLGLRLIYFSYDVKMKEKGDIPEGYSVSREKKERFSLILESASTNQTSMYLCASRDSLGEQYFGPGTRLTVT.

The gene calls are TRBV4-1 and TRBJ2-3; 13 bases match TRBD2. V shed 2 bases and J 0 bases; nucleotides not matched to a gene: 11. Germline CDR1 reads MGHRA; CDR2 reads YSYEKL. The CDR3 is made up of 20 amino acids. The CDR3 DNA reads as TGCGCCAGCAGCCAACTTTTCGGACTAGCGGGGGACAGAAGCACAGATACGCAGTATTTT. This translates into CASSQLFGLAGDRSTDTQYF.

The chain's CDR3 is CASLLARSAYEQYF. The CDR3 coding sequence is TGTGCCAGCCTTCTAGCGCGGTCGGCCTACGAGCAGTACTTC. This chain joins TRBV2 and TRBJ2-7, with a possible D match to TRBD2 (6 bases). This CDR3 region has 14 residues. Germline V gene sequence: CDR1 SNHLY, CDR2 FYNNEI. The V and J ends lost 8 bases and 2 bases respectively, with 16 bases between them.

This chain joins TRBV18 and TRBJ1-1; D unclear. V lost 1 base and J 3 bases, leaving 12 bases between the germline ends. The CDR3 consists of 15 residues. CDR1 and CDR2 from the germline V gene are KGHSH and LQKENI. This chain's CDR3 is CASSPQYGMDTEAFF. Here the CDR3 DNA reads TGTGCCAGCTCACCACAATACGGGATGGACACTGAAGCTTTCTTT.

V is TRBV11-1 and J is TRBJ2-3; D perhaps matches TRBD2 (5 bases). This CDR3 has 16 residues. Trimming left V 5 bases short and J 0 bases short, with 15 bases between. The germline gives CDR1 SGHAT, CDR2 FQDESV (reference sequence). CDR3 sequence (DNA): TGTGCCAGCAGCCAGAGGGCTAGTCGTAGCACAGATACGCAGTATTTT. It encodes CASSQRASRSTDTQYF.

The chain employs TRBV5-1 and TRBJ2-5; tentatively, D is TRBD2 (5 bases). Germline V gene lookup returns CDR1 SGHRS and CDR2 YFSETQ. The CDR3 extends over 13 amino acids. Trimming left V 4 bases short and J 2 bases short, with 9 bases between. This chain's CDR3 is CASSGELQETQYF. For the CDR3, the DNA is TGCGCCAGCAGCGGGGAGCTACAAGAGACCCAGTACTTC.